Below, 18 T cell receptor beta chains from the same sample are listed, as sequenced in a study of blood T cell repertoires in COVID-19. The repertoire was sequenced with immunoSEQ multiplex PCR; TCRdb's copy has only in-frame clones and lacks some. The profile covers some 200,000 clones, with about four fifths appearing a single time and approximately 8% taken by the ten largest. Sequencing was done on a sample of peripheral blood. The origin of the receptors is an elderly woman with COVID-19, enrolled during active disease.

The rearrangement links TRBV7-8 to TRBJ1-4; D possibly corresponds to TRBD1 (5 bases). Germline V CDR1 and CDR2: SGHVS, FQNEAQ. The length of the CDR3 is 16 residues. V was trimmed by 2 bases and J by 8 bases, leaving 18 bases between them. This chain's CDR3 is CASSLSLGAVGEKLFF. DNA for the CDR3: TGTGCCAGCAGCTTATCCCTAGGGGCGGTTGGGGAAAAACTGTTTTTT.

CDR3 bases: TGCAGTGCCCCGGGGAGCACTGAAGCTTTCTTT. Translated, it gives CSAPGSTEAFF. The chain uses TRBV20-1 and TRBJ1-1; D is unclear. Germline V CDR1 and CDR2: DFQATT, SNEGSKA (reference sequence). V lost 6 bases, J lost 4 bases, and 9 bases lay in between. The CDR3 covers 11 residues.

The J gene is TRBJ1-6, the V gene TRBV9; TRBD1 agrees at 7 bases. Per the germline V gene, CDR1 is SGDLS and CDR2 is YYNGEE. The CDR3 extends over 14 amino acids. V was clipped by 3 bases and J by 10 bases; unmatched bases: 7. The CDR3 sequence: CASSERQGKSPLHF. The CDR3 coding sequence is TGTGCCAGCAGCGAGCGACAGGGCAAGTCACCCCTCCACTTT.

CDR3 in DNA: TGTGCCAGTAGTGCCATGGGACAGGAAAATGAAAAACTGTTTTTT. The encoded protein is CASSAMGQENEKLFF. This sequence joins TRBV19 and TRBJ1-4; 8 bases fit TRBD1. The CDR3 has 15 amino acids. V was clipped by 5 bases and J by 5 bases; unmatched bases: 7. Germline CDR1 and CDR2: LNHDA and SQIVND (reference sequence).

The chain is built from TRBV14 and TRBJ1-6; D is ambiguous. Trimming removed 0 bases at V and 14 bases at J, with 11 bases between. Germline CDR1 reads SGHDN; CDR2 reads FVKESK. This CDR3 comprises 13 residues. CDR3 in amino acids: CASSQDPSGALHF. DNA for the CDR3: TGTGCCAGCAGCCAAGACCCCAGCGGGGCCCTCCACTTT.

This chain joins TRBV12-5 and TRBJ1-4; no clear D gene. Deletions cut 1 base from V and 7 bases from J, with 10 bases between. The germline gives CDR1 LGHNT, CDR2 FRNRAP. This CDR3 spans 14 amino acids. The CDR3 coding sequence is TGTGCTAGTGGTTTGGCCCCGGGAGGTGAAAAACTGTTTTTT. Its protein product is CASGLAPGGEKLFF. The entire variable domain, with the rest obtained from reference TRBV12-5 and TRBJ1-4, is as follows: DARVTQTPRHKVTEMGQEVTMRCQPILGHNTVFWYRQTMMQGLELLAYFRNRAPLDDSGMPKDRFSAEMPDATLATLKIQPSEPRDSAVYFCASGLAPGGEKLFFGSGTQLSVL.

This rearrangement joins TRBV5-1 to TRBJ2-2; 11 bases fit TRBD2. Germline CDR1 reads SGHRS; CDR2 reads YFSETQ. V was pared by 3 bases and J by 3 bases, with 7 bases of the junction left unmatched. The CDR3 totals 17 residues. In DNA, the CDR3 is TGCGCCAGCAGCTGGGGGAGGGGACTAGCGGACACCGGGGAGCTGTTTTTT. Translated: CASSWGRGLADTGELFF.

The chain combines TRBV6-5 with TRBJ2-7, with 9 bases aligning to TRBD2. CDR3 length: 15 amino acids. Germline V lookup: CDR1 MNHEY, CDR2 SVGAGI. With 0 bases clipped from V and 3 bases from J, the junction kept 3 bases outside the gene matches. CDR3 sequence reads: CASSYSGTSSYEQYF. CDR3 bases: TGTGCCAGCAGTTACTCCGGGACTAGCAGCTACGAGCAGTACTTC.

CDR3 DNA sequence: TGCGCCAGCAGCATTGAGGGACAGGGATCGACGGGGCAGTACTTC. Amino acid sequence: CASSIEGQGSTGQYF. The chain links TRBV5-1 to TRBJ2-7; 9 bases agree with TRBD1. Trimming at V came to 4 bases and at J to 9 bases, leaving 14 bases not matched to a gene. CDR3 size: 15 residues. Germline CDR1 SGHRS, CDR2 YFSETQ.

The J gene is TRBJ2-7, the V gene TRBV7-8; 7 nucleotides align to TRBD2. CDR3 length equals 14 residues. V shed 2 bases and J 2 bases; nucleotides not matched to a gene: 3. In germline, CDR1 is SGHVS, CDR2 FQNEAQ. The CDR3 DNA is TGTGCCAGCAGCTTATCTAGCGGAGCCTACGAGCAGTACTTC. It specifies CASSLSSGAYEQYF.

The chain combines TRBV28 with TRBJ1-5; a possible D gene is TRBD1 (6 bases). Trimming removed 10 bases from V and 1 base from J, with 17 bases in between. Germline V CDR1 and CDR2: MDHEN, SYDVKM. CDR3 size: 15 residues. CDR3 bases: TGTGCCACCAACAGGGTTTTGGGGAGCAATCAGCCCCAGCATTTT. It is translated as CATNRVLGSNQPQHF.

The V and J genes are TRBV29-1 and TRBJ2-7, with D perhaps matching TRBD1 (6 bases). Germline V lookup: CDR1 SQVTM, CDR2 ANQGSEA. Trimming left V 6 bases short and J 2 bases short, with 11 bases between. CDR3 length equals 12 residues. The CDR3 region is CSVTTGTYEQYF. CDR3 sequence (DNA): TGCAGCGTCACGACAGGAACCTACGAGCAGTACTTC.

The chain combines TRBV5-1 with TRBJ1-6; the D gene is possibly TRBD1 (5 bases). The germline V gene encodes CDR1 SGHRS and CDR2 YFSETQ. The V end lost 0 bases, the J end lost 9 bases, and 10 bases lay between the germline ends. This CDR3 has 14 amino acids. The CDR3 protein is CASSLGQNASPLHF. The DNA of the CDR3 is TGCGCCAGCAGCTTGGGACAGAACGCTTCACCCCTCCACTTT.

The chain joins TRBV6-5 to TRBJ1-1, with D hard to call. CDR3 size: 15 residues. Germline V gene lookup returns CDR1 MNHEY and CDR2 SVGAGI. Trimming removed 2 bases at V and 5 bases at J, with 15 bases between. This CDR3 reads CASSYREVRLTEAFF. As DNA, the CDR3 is TGTGCCAGCAGTTACAGGGAGGTGAGGTTGACTGAAGCTTTCTTT.

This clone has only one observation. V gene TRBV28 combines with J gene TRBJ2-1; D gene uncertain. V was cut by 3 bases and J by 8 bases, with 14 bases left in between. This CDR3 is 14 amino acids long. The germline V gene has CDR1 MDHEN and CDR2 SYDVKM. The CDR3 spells CASSFWVASHEQFF. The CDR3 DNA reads TGTGCCAGCAGTTTTTGGGTAGCTTCCCATGAGCAGTTCTTC.

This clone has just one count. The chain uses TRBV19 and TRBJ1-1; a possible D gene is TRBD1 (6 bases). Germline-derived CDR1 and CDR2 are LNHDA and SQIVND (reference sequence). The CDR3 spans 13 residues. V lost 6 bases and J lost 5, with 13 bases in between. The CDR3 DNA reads TGTGCCAGTAGGAAACAGGGTCCGACTGAAGCTTTCTTT. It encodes CASRKQGPTEAFF.

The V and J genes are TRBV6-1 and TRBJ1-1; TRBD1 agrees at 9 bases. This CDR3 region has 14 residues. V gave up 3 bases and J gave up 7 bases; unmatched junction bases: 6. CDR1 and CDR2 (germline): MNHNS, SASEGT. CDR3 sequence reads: CASSDTGGEIEAFF. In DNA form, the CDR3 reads TGTGCCAGCAGTGATACAGGGGGCGAGATTGAAGCTTTCTTT.

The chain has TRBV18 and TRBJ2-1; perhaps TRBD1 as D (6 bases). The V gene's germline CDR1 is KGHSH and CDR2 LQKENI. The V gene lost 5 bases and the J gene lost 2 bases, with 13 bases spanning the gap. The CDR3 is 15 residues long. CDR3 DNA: TGTGCCAGCTCATCAGGACAGACTGCCTACAATGAGCAGTTCTTC. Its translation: CASSSGQTAYNEQFF.